The clone carrying this TCR beta chain was seen repeatedly, ten times or more. The target antigen is unknown. This same CDR3 is encoded by further DNA sequences in the sample. This sample stems from a study of metastatic and nonmetastatic thyroid tumors. Looking at the study overall: Repertoire comparisons spanned blood and tumor or nodule tissue from malignant and benign thyroid patients.

Per the original methods: A classifier for distant metastasis in papillary thyroid cancer was constructed using CDR3 differences observed across clinicopathological groups. TCRdb redid the clone calls on the PCR reads using MiXCR. For this entry, the V and J calls and clone size follow TCRdb and not the study's own pipeline. This sample yields about 15,000 clones, of which 20% to 25% are seen a single time; about 8.3% belongs to the top ten. Ahead of thyroid surgery, no patient had received treatment of any kind. The junction had 15 bases not matched to a gene; V was cut back by 4 bases and J by 9 bases. This CDR3 comprises 16 residues. CDR1 and CDR2 from the germline V gene are SQVTM and ANQGSEA. General observations from the study: Across blood and tumor, TCR beta diversity in malignant thyroid tumors was reportedly significantly higher than in benign nodules.

The chain links TRBV29-1 to TRBJ2-1; TRBD2 matches at 10 bases. The receptor was derived from a female donor with papillary thyroid cancer or a benign thyroid nodule (not recorded which). Some clones in this sample may be carry-over from other donors' samples. What was sequenced was tumor tissue. Written as DNA, the CDR3 is TGCAGCGTTGGGCTAGCGGGAGTCGTCGCTAATCGTGAGCAGTTCTTC. Protein product: CSVGLAGVVANREQFF.